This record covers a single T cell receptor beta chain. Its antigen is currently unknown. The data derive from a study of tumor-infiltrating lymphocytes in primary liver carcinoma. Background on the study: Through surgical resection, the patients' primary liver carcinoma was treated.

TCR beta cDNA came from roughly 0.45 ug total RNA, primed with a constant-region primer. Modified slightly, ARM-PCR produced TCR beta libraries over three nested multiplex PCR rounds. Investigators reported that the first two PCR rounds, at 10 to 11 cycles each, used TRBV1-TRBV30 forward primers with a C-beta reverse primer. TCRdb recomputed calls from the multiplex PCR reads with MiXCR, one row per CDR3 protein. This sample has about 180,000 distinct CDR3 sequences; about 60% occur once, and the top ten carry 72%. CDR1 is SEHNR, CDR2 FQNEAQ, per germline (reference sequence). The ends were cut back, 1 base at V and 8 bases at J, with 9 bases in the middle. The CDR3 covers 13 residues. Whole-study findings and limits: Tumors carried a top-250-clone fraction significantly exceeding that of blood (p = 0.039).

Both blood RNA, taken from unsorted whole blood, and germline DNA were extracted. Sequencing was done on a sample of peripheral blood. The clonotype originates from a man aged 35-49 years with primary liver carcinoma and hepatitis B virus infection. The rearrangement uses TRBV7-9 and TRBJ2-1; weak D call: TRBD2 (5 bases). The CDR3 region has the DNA TGTGCCAGCAGCTTAGACCTAGCTGATGAGCAGTTCTTC. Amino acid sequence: CASSLDLADEQFF.